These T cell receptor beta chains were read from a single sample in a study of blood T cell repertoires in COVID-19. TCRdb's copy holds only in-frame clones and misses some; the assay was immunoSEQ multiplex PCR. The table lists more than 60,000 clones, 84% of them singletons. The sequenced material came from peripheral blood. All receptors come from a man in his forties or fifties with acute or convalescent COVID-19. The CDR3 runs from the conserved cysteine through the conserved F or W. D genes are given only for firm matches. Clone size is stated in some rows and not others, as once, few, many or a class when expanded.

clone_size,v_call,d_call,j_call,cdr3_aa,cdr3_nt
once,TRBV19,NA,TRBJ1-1,CASAVLSTEAFF,TGTGCCAGTGCGGTCTTGAGCACTGAAGCTTTCTTT
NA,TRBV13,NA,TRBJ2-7,CASSLPSYEQYF,TGTGCCAGCAGCTTACCTTCCTACGAGCAGTACTTC
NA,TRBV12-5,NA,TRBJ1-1,CASGWNSGMNTEAFF,TGTGCTAGTGGTTGGAACAGCGGAATGAACACTGAAGCTTTCTTT
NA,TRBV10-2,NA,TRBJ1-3,CASGGGPGNTIYF,TGCGCCAGCGGCGGCGGCCCGGGAAACACCATATATTTT
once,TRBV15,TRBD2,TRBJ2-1,CATSRGLAGFEQFF,TGTGCCACCAGCAGAGGGCTAGCGGGATTTGAGCAGTTCTTC
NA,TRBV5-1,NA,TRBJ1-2,CASSAQGSYGYTF,TGCGCCAGCAGTGCCCAGGGGAGCTATGGCTACACCTTC
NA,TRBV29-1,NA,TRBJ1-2,CSVEEQAVEGYTF,TGCAGCGTTGAAGAACAGGCGGTTGAAGGCTACACCTTC
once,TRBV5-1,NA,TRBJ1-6,CASSWGFSGNINSPLHF,TGCGCCAGCAGCTGGGGCTTCAGTGGGAATATTAATTCACCCCTCCACTTT
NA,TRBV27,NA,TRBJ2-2,CASKAGQHPGELFF,TGTGCCAGCAAGGCAGGGCAACATCCCGGGGAGCTGTTTTTT
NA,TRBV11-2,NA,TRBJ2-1,CASSLLRAGARSYNEQFF,TGTGCCAGCAGCTTACTTAGGGCGGGGGCCAGATCCTACAATGAGCAGTTCTTC
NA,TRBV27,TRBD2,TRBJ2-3,CATADRLAGAGTDTQYF,TGTGCCACCGCCGACAGATTAGCGGGAGCGGGTACAGATACGCAGTATTTT
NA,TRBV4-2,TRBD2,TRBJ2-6,CASSQVPGLSSGANVLTF,TGTGCCAGCAGCCAAGTTCCGGGACTATCCTCTGGGGCCAACGTCCTGACTTTC
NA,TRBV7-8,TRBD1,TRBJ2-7,CASSLAPGTDLYEQYF,TGTGCCAGCAGCTTAGCCCCAGGGACAGATCTCTACGAGCAGTACTTC
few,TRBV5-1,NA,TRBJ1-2,CASSPRGVHGYTF,TGCGCCAGCAGCCCCCGGGGGGTCCATGGCTACACCTTC
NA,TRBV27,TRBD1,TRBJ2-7,CASRTGVGGEQYF,TGTGCCAGCAGAACAGGGGTAGGGGGAGAGCAGTACTTC
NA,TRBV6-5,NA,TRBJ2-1,CAAGRQGWENEQFF,TGTGCCGCCGGCCGGCAGGGATGGGAAAATGAGCAGTTCTTC
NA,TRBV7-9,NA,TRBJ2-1,CASSRTNEQFF,TGTGCCAGCAGCCGGACAAATGAGCAGTTCTTC
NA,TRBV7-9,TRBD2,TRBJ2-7,CASSFRLAGPAGVDEQYF,TGTGCCAGCAGCTTCCGTCTAGCGGGACCCGCCGGAGTAGACGAGCAGTACTTC
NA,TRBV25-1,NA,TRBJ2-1,CASSEILSSWSSYNEQFF,TGTGCCAGCAGTGAAATACTAAGTTCCTGGAGCTCCTACAATGAGCAGTTCTTC
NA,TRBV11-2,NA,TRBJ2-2,CASSLGYGELFF,TGTGCCAGCAGCTTAGGTTACGGGGAGCTGTTTTTT
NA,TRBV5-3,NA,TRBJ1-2,CARSQKILDRLNYGYTF,TGTGCCAGAAGCCAGAAGATTCTCGACAGGCTGAACTATGGCTACACCTTC
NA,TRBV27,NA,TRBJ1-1,CASSPYLNTEAFF,TGTGCCAGCAGTCCCTACTTGAACACTGAAGCTTTCTTT
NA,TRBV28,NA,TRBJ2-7,CASSPGNEYEQYF,TGTGCCAGCAGCCCAGGGAATGAGTACGAGCAGTACTTC
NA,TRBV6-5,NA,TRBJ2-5,CASRPPGLETQYF,TGTGCCAGCAGACCCCCAGGGTTGGAGACCCAGTACTTC
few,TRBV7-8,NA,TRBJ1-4,CASSALATFNEKLFF,TGTGCCAGCAGCGCCCTAGCTACATTCAATGAAAAACTGTTTTTT
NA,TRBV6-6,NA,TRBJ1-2,CASSYLRGGYTF,TGTGCCAGCAGTTACCTCCGGGGTGGCTACACCTTC
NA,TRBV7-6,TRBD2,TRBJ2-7,CASSLASGSSYEQYF,TGTGCCAGCAGCTTGGCTAGCGGGAGCTCCTACGAGCAGTACTTC